Sequencing of this T cell receptor (delta chain) was carried out in a study of Vδ1+ human thymocytes. Study-wide results and limits: Highly polyclonal TRG and TRD repertoires with Gaussian CDR3 length distributions appeared in thymus.

The CDR3 is made up of 12 amino acids. Trimming removed 2 bases from V and 1 base from J, with 2 bases in between. CDR1 TSWWSYY and CDR2 QGS come from the germline V gene. The template was reverse-transcribed extracted RNA. Multiplex PCR used pooled V-gene forward primers and a constant-region reverse primer to amplify CDR3s. TCRdb reprocessed the multiplex PCR reads using CATT. The sample has approximately 19,000 delta-chain clones; roughly 8% are singletons. This clone has more than one count but fewer than ten. Antigen specificity is unknown. The rearrangement uses TRDV1 and TRDJ1, with D unresolved. Sequencing was performed on Vdelta1+ gamma-delta thymocytes from the thymus. Stated subset: FACS-sorted CD3+ TCRalphabeta- TCRVdelta1+ TCRVdelta2- thymocytes. The receptor was isolated from a child less than two years old who had congenital heart surgery. CDR3 coding DNA: TGTGCTCTTGGGGAAGCCACCGATAAACTCATCTTT. Translating gives CALGEATDKLIF.